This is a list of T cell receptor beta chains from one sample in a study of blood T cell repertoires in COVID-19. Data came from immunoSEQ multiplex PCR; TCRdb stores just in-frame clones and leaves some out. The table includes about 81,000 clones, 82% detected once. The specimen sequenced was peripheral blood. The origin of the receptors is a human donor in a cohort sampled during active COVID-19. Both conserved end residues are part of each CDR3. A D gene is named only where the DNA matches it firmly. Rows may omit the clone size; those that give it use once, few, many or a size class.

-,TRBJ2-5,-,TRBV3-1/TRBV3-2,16,TGTGCCAGCAGCCAAGATAACGGACGACGAGGGGGGACCCAGTACTTC,CASSQDNGRRGGTQYF
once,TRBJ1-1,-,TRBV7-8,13,TGTGCCAGCAGCTTAGTTCGGGACACTGAAGCTTTCTTT,CASSLVRDTEAFF
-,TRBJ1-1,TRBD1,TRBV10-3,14,TGTGCCATCAATGGGGGACAGGTGAACACTGAAGCTTTCTTT,CAINGGQVNTEAFF
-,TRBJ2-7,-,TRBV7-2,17,TGTGCCAGCAGCTTAGCGCAAGGGGGGGCCATCTCCTACGAGCAGTACTTC,CASSLAQGGAISYEQYF
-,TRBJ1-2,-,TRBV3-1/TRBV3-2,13,TGTGCCAGCAGCCCCGTTACAGGGTGGGGCTACACCTTC,CASSPVTGWGYTF
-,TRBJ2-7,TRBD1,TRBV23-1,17,TGCGCCAGCAGTCAACCTCATTGGACAGGGGCCGCCTACGAGCAGTACTTC,CASSQPHWTGAAYEQYF
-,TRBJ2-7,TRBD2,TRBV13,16,TGTGCCAGCAGCCCCCTCGGGCGGGGGAGCTCCTACGAGCAGTACTTC,CASSPLGRGSSYEQYF
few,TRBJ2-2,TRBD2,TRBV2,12,TGTGCCAGCGGGGGGGGACCCGGGGAGCTGTTTTTT,CASGGGPGELFF
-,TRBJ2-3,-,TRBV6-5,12,TGTGCCAGCCGGGGGAGCACAGATACGCAGTATTTT,CASRGSTDTQYF
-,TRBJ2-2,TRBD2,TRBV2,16,TGTGCCAGCAGCCAGACTAGCGGGGGCCACACCGGGGAGCTGTTTTTT,CASSQTSGGHTGELFF
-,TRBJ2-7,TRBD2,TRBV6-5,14,TGTGCCAGCAGGCCTGGGGGGGTCTCCTACGAGCAGTACTTC,CASRPGGVSYEQYF
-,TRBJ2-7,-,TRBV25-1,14,TGTGCCAGCAGCCAAACCGGGATAACTTACGAGCAGTACTTC,CASSQTGITYEQYF
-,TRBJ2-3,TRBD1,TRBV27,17,TGTGCCAGCAGACAAGGAAGGGACAGGGGTGGGGGAGATACGCAGTATTTT,CASRQGRDRGGGDTQYF
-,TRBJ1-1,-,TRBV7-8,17,TGTGCCAGCAGCTTAGCCTCGGGGGGGCGAGGGACAACTGAAGCTTTCTTT,CASSLASGGRGTTEAFF
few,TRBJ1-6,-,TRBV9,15,TGTGCCAGCAGCCTAGCAACAGGAGATATCTCACCCCTCCACTTT,CASSLATGDISPLHF
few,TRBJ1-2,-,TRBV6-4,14,TGTGCCAGCAGTGACTGGTTAGTTCATAATGGCTACACCTTC,CASSDWLVHNGYTF
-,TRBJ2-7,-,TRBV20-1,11,TGCAGTGCTAGTGCGGGGTACGAGCAGTACTTC,CSASAGYEQYF
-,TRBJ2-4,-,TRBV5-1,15,TGCGCCAGCAGCTTTTCAGGGCAGACCAAAAACATTCAGTACTTC,CASSFSGQTKNIQYF
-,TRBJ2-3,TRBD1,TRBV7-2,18,TGTGCCAGCAGTACCATTCCCCCCGGGACAGGGGCAGCAGATACGCAGTATTTT,CASSTIPPGTGAADTQYF
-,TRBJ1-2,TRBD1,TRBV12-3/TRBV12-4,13,TGTGCCAGCATTGCCCAGGGGGGATATGGCTACACCTTC,CASIAQGGYGYTF
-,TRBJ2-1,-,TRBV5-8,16,TGTGCCAGCAGCTCTGGACTCTTTAACACCTACAATGAGCAGTTCTTC,CASSSGLFNTYNEQFF
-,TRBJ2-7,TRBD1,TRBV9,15,TGTGCCAGCAGCTCACACTGGGCAGGGGGCTACGAGCAGTACTTC,CASSSHWAGGYEQYF
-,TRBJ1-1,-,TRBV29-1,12,TGCAGCGTTGAAGATATCGACAGTGGAGCTTTCTTT,CSVEDIDSGAFF
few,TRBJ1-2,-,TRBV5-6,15,TGTGCCAGCAACCCCGTGGCTCGGGGGGCGAATGGCTACACCTTC,CASNPVARGANGYTF
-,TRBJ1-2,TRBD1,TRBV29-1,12,TGCAGCGTTGTGACAGGGTCATATGGCTACACCTTC,CSVVTGSYGYTF
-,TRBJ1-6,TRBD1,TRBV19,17,TGTGCCAGTAGTATATCTTTCAGGGGGCTTATTGGTTCACCCCTCCACTTT,CASSISFRGLIGSPLHF
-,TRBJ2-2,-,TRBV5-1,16,TGCGCCAGCAGGGGCTCAGAGGGTCCTAACACCGGGGAGCTGTTTTTT,CASRGSEGPNTGELFF
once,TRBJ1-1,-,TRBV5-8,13,TGTGCCAGCAGCTTGTCACAAAACACTGAAGCTTTCTTT,CASSLSQNTEAFF
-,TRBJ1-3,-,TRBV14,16,TGTGCCAGCAGCCAAGGGGCAGTCAATTCCCCAAGCACCATATATTTT,CASSQGAVNSPSTIYF
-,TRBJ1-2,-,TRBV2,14,TGTGCCAGCAAAGAAGGACAAGCCAACTATGGCTACACCTTC,CASKEGQANYGYTF
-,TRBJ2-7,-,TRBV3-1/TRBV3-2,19,TGTGCCAGCAGCCAAGATTTTAGAACTATCGTCCCTATAGATAACGAGCAGTACTTC,CASSQDFRTIVPIDNEQYF
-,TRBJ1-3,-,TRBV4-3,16,TGCGCCAGCAGCCAAGACGGGGGGGTCAGAGGAAACACCATATATTTT,CASSQDGGVRGNTIYF
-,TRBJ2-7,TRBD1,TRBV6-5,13,TGTGCCAGCAGCGGACAGGTTTCCTACGAGCAGTACTTC,CASSGQVSYEQYF
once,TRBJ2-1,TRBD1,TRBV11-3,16,TGTGCCAGCAGCTTAAGGGCAGACAGGGACTACAATGAGCAGTTCTTC,CASSLRADRDYNEQFF
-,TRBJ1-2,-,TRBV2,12,TGTGCCAGCAGTGATGGGACTCGGGGCTACACCTTC,CASSDGTRGYTF
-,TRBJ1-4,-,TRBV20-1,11,TGCAGTGCTAGAGTCCAGGATAAACTGTTTTTT,CSARVQDKLFF
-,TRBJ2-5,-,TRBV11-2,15,TGTGCCAGCAGCTTAGAGGGGCAGGGCCGAGAGACCCAGTACTTC,CASSLEGQGRETQYF
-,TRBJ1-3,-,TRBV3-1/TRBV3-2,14,TGTGCCAGCAGCCCGACAGGCACTGGAAACACCATATATTTT,CASSPTGTGNTIYF
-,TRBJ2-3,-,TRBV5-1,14,TGCGCCAGCAGCTTTGGGCAGAGCACAGATACGCAGTATTTT,CASSFGQSTDTQYF
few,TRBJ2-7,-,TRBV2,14,TGTGCCAGCAGTGAAGGGGCCCGGGGGTACGAGCAGTACTTC,CASSEGARGYEQYF
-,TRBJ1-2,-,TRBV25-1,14,TGTGCCAGCAGGTCAAGTCGAGAGTCCTATGGCTACACCTTC,CASRSSRESYGYTF
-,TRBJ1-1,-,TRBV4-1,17,TGCGCCAGCAGCCAGCCAGGACTAGGAGGGGGAGGGACTGAAGCTTTCTTT,CASSQPGLGGGGTEAFF
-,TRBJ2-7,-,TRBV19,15,TGTGCCAGTTCTCAAAAGGCCGGGTTAAGCGACGAGCAGTACTTC,CASSQKAGLSDEQYF
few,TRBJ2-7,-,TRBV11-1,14,TGTGCCAGCAGCTTAGGCGGCAGGGGCTACGAGCAGTACTTC,CASSLGGRGYEQYF
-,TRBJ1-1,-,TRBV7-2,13,TGTGCCAGCAGCTTAGTGGGGGCTACTGAAGCTTTCTTT,CASSLVGATEAFF
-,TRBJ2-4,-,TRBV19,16,TGTGCCAGTAGTATCACAGGTTTACTAGCCAAAAACATTCAGTACTTC,CASSITGLLAKNIQYF
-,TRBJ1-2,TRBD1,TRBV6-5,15,TGTGCCAGCAGTCTCCCGGGACAGGGCTTCTATGGCTACACCTTC,CASSLPGQGFYGYTF
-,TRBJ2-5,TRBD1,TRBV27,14,TGTGCCAGTAGTAACAGGGGGCTCAGAGAGACCCAGTACTTC,CASSNRGLRETQYF
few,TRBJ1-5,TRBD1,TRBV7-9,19,TGTGCCAGCAGCCCGGGACAGGGGGGGAGCGTGTTAGGCAATCAGCCCCAGCATTTT,CASSPGQGGSVLGNQPQHF
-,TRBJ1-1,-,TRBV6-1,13,TGTGCCAGCAGTGAACAGGGGAACACTGAAGCTTTCTTT,CASSEQGNTEAFF
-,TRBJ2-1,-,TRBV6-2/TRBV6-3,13,TGTGCCAGCAGTCCAAACGGGGGCAATGAGCAGTTCTTC,CASSPNGGNEQFF
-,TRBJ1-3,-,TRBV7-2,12,TGTGCCAGCCGGAGCTCTGGAAACACCATATATTTT,CASRSSGNTIYF